This T cell receptor (beta chain) was identified in a study of prognosis after radiotherapy for stage I lung cancer. Per germline, CDR1 SGHTA and CDR2 FQGTGA. This CDR3 is built from 13 residues. Genomic DNA yielded TCR beta CDR3, amplified by two-round multiplex PCR. It was primers specific to each TRBV and TRBJ gene that first-round PCR used. TCRdb reprocessed the multiplex PCR reads via MiXCR and lists one record per CDR3 protein. The repertoire holds 20,000 to 25,000 distinct CDR3 sequences, with 40% as singletons. Details on this clonotype: An end of the junction does not agree with germline; a read error may underlie this.

The clonotype originates from a donor at least 50 years old with non-small cell lung cancer. Material: PBMCs, obtained before or after stereotactic body radiation therapy (not recorded which). The V and J genes are TRBV7-3 and TRBJ2-3; D is perhaps TRBD1 (5 bases). CDR3 in DNA: TGTGCCAGAAGCTTCCGAAAGACAGATAAGCAGTATTTT. Residues: CARSFRKTDKQYF. The variable domain in full, completed from reference TRBV7-3 and TRBJ2-3, reads GAGVSQTPSNKVTEKGKYVELRCDPISGHTALYWYRQSLGQGPEFLIYFQGTGAADDSGLPNDRFFAVRPEGSVSTLKIQRTERGDSAVYLCARSFRKTDKQYFGPGTRLTVL.